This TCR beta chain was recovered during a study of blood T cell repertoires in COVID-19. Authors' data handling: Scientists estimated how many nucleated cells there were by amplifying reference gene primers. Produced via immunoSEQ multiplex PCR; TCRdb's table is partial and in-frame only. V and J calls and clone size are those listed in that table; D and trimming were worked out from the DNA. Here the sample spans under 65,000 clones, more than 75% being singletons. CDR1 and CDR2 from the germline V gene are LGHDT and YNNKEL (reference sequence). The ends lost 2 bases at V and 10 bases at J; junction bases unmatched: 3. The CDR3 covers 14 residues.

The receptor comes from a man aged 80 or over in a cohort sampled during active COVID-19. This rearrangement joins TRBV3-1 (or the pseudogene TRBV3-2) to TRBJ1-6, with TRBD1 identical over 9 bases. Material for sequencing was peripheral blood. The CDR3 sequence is CASSQRDRESPLHF. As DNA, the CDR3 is TGTGCCAGCAGCCAACGGGACAGGGAATCACCCCTCCACTTT.